Listed below are T cell receptor beta chains from one sample, sequenced in a study of blood T cell repertoires in COVID-19. The table came from immunoSEQ multiplex PCR; TCRdb's copy has only in-frame clones and leaves some out. This sample has about 320,000 clones; 85% to 90% occur once, and the top ten carry more than 9%. The sequenced sample consisted of PBMCs or T cells enriched from blood (not recorded which). These receptors came from a woman aged 18-30 years who had recovered from COVID-19. Each CDR3 is given with its conserved first and last residue. A D gene is named only where the DNA matches it firmly. Only some rows state a clone size, as once, few, many or a class for expanded clones.

j_gene	abundance	v_gene	d_gene	CDR3aa	CDR3nt
TRBJ1-2	medium-sized	TRBV7-8	TRBD1	CASSSLRTGDGYTF	TGTGCCAGCAGCTCGCTACGGACAGGGGATGGCTACACCTTC
TRBJ2-7	NA	TRBV5-5	NA	CASSLGAGYEQYF	TGTGCCAGCAGCTTGGGCGCCGGCTACGAGCAGTACTTC
TRBJ1-2	NA	TRBV7-2	NA	CASSSLRGYGYTF	TGTGCCAGCAGCTCCCTGAGGGGGTATGGCTACACCTTC
TRBJ2-7	NA	TRBV20-1	NA	CSATELSAYEQYF	TGCAGTGCTACTGAATTGTCAGCCTACGAGCAGTACTTC
TRBJ2-4	NA	TRBV6-5	NA	CASIRGNIQYF	TGTGCCAGCATCAGGGGAAACATTCAGTACTTC
TRBJ2-1	NA	TRBV29-1	TRBD2	CSVEGGGGAYNEQFF	TGCAGCGTTGAAGGCGGCGGGGGGGCCTACAATGAGCAGTTCTTC
TRBJ2-4	NA	TRBV19	TRBD2	CASSPRGLAGEGAAKNIQYF	TGTGCCAGTAGTCCCCGCGGACTAGCGGGAGAAGGTGCGGCCAAAAACATTCAGTACTTC
TRBJ2-7	NA	TRBV7-2	NA	CASSLVADFPTHSQYF	TGTGCCAGCAGCTTAGTTGCAGACTTCCCCACCCATTCGCAGTACTTC
TRBJ2-1	NA	TRBV9	TRBD2	CASSPLAGGYNEQFF	TGTGCCAGCAGCCCACTAGCGGGGGGCTACAATGAGCAGTTCTTC
TRBJ2-2	NA	TRBV11-2	TRBD2	CASSLDLRREHGELFF	TGTGCCAGCAGCTTAGATCTACGGCGGGAGCACGGGGAGCTGTTTTTT
TRBJ1-2	NA	TRBV15	NA	CATSSPQGNGYTF	TGTGCCACCAGCAGCCCACAGGGAAATGGCTACACCTTC
TRBJ1-3	NA	TRBV6-5	TRBD1	CASKEGARGNTIYF	TGTGCCAGCAAGGAGGGGGCCCGTGGAAACACCATATATTTT
TRBJ1-5	NA	TRBV30	NA	CAWSVLGGDNQPQHF	TGTGCCTGGAGTGTACTTGGAGGGGACAATCAGCCCCAGCATTTT
TRBJ2-5	once	TRBV3-1/TRBV3-2	TRBD2	CASSQESGGARGTQYF	TGTGCCAGCAGCCAGGAAAGCGGGGGAGCTCGTGGGACCCAGTACTTC
TRBJ1-1	NA	TRBV9	NA	CASSVDWNTEAFF	TGTGCCAGCAGCGTAGACTGGAACACTGAAGCTTTCTTT
TRBJ1-3	NA	TRBV4-1	NA	CASSQDPSTVNSGNTIYF	TGCGCCAGCAGCCAGGACCCTTCGACAGTAAACTCTGGAAACACCATATATTTT
TRBJ1-5	NA	TRBV30	NA	CAWSGTGRSNQPQHF	TGTGCCTGGAGTGGTACAGGGCGAAGCAATCAGCCCCAGCATTTT
TRBJ1-3	NA	TRBV20-1	TRBD1	CSASSDRAGNTIYF	TGCAGTGCTAGTTCCGACAGGGCTGGAAACACCATATATTTT
TRBJ1-1	NA	TRBV10-3	NA	CAISRGAGLNTEAFF	TGTGCCATCTCCCGCGGGGCGGGTTTGAACACTGAAGCTTTCTTT
TRBJ2-2	NA	TRBV30	TRBD2	CAWSPGLGDTGELFF	TGTGCCTGGAGTCCGGGACTAGGCGACACCGGGGAGCTGTTTTTT
TRBJ1-1	NA	TRBV6-5	NA	CASNPPGGIFGEAFF	TGTGCCAGCAACCCCCCGGGCGGGATATTTGGTGAAGCTTTCTTT
TRBJ1-2	NA	TRBV2	NA	CASRRQGSGYTF	TGTGCCAGCAGGCGGCAGGGGTCCGGCTACACCTTC
TRBJ2-6	few	TRBV5-1	NA	CASSSSTSGANVLTF	TGCGCCAGCAGCTCCTCCACCAGTGGGGCCAACGTCCTGACTTTC
TRBJ2-5	NA	TRBV28	NA	CASSGTHILQETQYF	TGTGCCAGCAGTGGGACACATATACTACAAGAGACCCAGTACTTC
TRBJ2-7	NA	TRBV28	NA	CASSQGGASYEQYF	TGTGCCAGCAGCCAGGGGGGCGCGTCCTACGAGCAGTACTTC
TRBJ2-1	NA	TRBV6-5	NA	CASSYHGTPYNEQFF	TGTGCCAGCAGTTACCACGGGACACCCTACAATGAGCAGTTCTTC
TRBJ1-4	NA	TRBV30	NA	CAWSVGGNEKLFF	TGTGCCTGGAGTGTGGGGGGGAATGAAAAACTGTTTTTT
TRBJ1-2	NA	TRBV5-5	NA	CASSDMQGYGYTF	TGTGCCAGCAGCGATATGCAGGGCTATGGCTACACCTTC
TRBJ2-5	once	TRBV11-3	NA	CASSSQGQETQYF	TGTGCCAGCAGCTCGCAGGGGCAAGAGACCCAGTACTTC
TRBJ1-1	NA	TRBV3-1/TRBV3-2	TRBD1	CASSQGTGGDTEAFF	TGTGCCAGCAGCCAAGGTACAGGGGGAGACACTGAAGCTTTCTTT
TRBJ2-1	NA	TRBV18	NA	CASSLSSSYNEQFF	TGTGCCAGCTCACTCTCCAGCTCCTACAATGAGCAGTTCTTC
TRBJ2-1	NA	TRBV5-4	TRBD2	CASSLERTSGYNEQFF	TGTGCCAGCAGCTTGGAGCGGACTAGCGGATACAATGAGCAGTTCTTC
TRBJ1-1	NA	TRBV28	TRBD1	CASSFKRGRGMNTEAFF	TGTGCCAGCAGTTTTAAGAGGGGGCGTGGGATGAACACTGAAGCTTTCTTT
TRBJ1-1	once	TRBV19	NA	CATWEGGEAFF	TGTGCCACCTGGGAGGGGGGAGAAGCTTTCTTT
TRBJ1-5	NA	TRBV4-1	NA	CASSQDGTGYQPQHF	TGCGCCAGCAGCCAAGATGGCACAGGTTATCAGCCCCAGCATTTT
TRBJ2-1	NA	TRBV6-1	TRBD2	CASSDRTSGAGYNEQFF	TGTGCCAGCAGTGATAGGACTAGCGGGGCGGGTTACAATGAGCAGTTCTTC
TRBJ2-2	NA	TRBV27	NA	CASSPPQLANTGELFF	TGTGCCAGCAGTCCCCCCCAACTAGCGAACACCGGGGAGCTGTTTTTT
TRBJ2-7	NA	TRBV5-1	NA	CASSFEQIQYF	TGCGCCAGCAGCTTCGAACAGATACAGTACTTC
TRBJ1-3	NA	TRBV6-5	TRBD1	CASRDQGGVNTIYF	TGTGCCTCCAGGGATCAGGGGGGTGTGAACACCATATATTTT
TRBJ1-1	NA	TRBV24-1	NA	CATSDPGTPNTEAFF	TGTGCCACCAGTGACCCCGGGACACCTAACACTGAAGCTTTCTTT
TRBJ2-7	NA	TRBV18	TRBD1	CASSGQGDSYEQYF	TGTGCCAGCTCCGGACAGGGGGACTCCTACGAGCAGTACTTC
TRBJ1-1	NA	TRBV6-5	NA	CASSSLQGIPIFF	TGTGCCAGCAGTTCCTTACAGGGAATTCCGATTTTCTTT
TRBJ2-1	NA	TRBV3-1/TRBV3-2	NA	CASSPRWANEQFF	TGTGCCAGCAGCCCCCGCTGGGCTAATGAGCAGTTCTTC
TRBJ2-3	NA	TRBV5-4	NA	CASSLGAPGSTDTQYF	TGTGCCAGCAGCTTGGGGGCTCCGGGAAGCACAGATACGCAGTATTTT